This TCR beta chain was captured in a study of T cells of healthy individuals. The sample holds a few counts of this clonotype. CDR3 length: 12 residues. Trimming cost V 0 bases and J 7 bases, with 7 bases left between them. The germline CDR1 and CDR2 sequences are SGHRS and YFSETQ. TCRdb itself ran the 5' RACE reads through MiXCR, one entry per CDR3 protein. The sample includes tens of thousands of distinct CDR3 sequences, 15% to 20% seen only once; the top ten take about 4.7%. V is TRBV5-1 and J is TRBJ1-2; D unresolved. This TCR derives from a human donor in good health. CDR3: CASSLEGRGYTF. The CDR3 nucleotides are TGCGCCAGCAGCTTGGAGGGTCGTGGCTACACCTTC.